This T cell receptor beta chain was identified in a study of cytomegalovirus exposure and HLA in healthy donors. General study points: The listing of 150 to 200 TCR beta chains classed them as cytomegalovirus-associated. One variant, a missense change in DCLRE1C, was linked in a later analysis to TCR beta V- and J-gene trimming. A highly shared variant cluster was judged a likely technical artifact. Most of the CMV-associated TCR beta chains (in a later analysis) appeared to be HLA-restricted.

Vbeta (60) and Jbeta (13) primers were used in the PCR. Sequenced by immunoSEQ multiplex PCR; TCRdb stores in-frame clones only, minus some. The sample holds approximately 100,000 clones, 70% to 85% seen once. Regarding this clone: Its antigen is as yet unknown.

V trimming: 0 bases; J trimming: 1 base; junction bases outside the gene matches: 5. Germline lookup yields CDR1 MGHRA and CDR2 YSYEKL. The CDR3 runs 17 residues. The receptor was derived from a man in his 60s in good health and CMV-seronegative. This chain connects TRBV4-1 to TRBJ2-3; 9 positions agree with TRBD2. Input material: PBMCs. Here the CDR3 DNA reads TGCGCCAGCAGCCAAGATTTGGCTAGCGGGGGCACAGATACGCAGTATTTT. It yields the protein CASSQDLASGGTDTQYF.